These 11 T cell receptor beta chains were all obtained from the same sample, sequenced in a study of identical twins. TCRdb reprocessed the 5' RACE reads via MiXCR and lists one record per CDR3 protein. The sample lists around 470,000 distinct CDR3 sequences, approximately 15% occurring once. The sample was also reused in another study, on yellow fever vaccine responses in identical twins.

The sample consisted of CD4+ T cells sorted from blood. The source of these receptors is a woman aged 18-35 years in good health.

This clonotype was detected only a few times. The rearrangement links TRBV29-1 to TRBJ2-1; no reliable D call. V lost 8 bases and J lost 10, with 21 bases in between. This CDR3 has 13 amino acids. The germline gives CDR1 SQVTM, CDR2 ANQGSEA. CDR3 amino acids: CSSAPTIGLEQFF. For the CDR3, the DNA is TGCAGCTCGGCCCCGACAATAGGGTTGGAGCAGTTCTTC.

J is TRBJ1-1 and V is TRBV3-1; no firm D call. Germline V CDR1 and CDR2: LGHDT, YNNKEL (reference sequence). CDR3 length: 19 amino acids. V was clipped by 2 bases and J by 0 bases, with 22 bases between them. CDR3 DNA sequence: TGTGCCAGCAGCCAACTCCCTAAAGACCCCGGGAGCATGAACACTGAAGCTTTCTTT. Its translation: CASSQLPKDPGSMNTEAFF.

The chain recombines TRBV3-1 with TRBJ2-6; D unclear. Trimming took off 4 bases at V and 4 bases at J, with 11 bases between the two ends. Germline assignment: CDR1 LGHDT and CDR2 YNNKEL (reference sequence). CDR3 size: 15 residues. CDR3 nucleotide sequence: TGTGCCAGCAGCCCCGTGGCGTTCGGGGCCAACGTCCTGACTTTC. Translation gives CASSPVAFGANVLTF.

CDR3 loop: CASSAQGHHTQYF. CDR3 coding DNA: TGCGCCAGCAGCGCGCAGGGTCACCATACGCAGTATTTT. The rearrangement links TRBV5-1 to TRBJ2-3, with D perhaps matching TRBD1 (5 bases). Trimming shortened V by 4 bases and J by 7 bases, and 13 bases separated the two germline ends. There are 13 residues in the CDR3. Germline values: CDR1 SGHRS, CDR2 YFSETQ. Drawing the rest from reference TRBV5-1 and TRBJ2-3, the complete variable domain is KAGVTQTPRYLIKTRGQQVTLSCSPISGHRSVSWYQQTPGQGLQFLFEYFSETQRNKGNFPGRFSGRQFSNSRSEMNVSTLELGDSALYLCASSAQGHHTQYFGPGTRLTVL.

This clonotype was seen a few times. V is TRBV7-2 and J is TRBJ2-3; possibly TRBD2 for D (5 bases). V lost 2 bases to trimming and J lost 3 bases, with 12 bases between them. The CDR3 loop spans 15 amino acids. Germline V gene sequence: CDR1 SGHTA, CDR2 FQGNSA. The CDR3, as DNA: TGTGCCAGCAGCTTACCGGCCGGGGAGACAGATACGCAGTATTTT. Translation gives CASSLPAGETDTQYF.

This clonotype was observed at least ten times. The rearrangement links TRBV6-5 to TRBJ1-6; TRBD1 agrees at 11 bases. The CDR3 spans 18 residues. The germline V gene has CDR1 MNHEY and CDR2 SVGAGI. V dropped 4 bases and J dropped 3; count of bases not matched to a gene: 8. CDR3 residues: CASSFTGTGGYYNSPLHF. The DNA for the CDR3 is TGTGCCAGCAGTTTTACCGGGACAGGGGGATACTATAATTCACCCCTCCACTTT.

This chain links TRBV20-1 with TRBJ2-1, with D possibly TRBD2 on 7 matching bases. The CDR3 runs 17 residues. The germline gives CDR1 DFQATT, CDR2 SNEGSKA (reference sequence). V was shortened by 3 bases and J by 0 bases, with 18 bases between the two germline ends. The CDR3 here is CSASPQGRVSSYNEQFF. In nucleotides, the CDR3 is TGCAGTGCTAGTCCCCAGGGGAGGGTGAGCTCCTACAATGAGCAGTTCTTC.

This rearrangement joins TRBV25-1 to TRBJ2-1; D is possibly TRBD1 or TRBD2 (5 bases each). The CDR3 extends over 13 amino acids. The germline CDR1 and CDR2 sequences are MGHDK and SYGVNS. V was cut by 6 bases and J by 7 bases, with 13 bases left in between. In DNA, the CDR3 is TGTGCCAGCAGCGAACCGGGGCAGAATGAGCAGTTCTTC. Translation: CASSEPGQNEQFF.

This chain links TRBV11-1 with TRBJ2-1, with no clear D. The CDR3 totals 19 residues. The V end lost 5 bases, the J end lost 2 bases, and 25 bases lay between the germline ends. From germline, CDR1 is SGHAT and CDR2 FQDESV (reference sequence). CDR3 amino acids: CASSHYPSELGRTYNEQFF. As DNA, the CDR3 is TGTGCCAGCAGCCACTACCCATCCGAACTCGGCCGCACCTACAATGAGCAGTTCTTC.

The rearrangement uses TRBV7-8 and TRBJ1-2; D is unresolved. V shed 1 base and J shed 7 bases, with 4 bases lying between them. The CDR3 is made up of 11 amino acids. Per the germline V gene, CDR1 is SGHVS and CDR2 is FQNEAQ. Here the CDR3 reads CASSLDSGYTF. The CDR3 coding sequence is TGTGCCAGCAGCTTAGATAGTGGCTACACCTTC. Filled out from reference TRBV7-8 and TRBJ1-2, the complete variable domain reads GAGVSQSPRYKVAKRGQDVALRCDPISGHVSLFWYQQALGQGPEFLTYFQNEAQLDKSGLPSDRFFAERPEGSVSTLKIQRTQQEDSAVYLCASSLDSGYTFGSGTRLTVV.

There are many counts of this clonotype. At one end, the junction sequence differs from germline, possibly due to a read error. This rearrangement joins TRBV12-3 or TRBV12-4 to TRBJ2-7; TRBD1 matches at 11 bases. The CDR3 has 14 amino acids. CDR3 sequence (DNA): TGTGCCAGCAGCCGCTCCGGGACAGGGGGGAATTTGGACTTC. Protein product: CASSRSGTGGNLDF.